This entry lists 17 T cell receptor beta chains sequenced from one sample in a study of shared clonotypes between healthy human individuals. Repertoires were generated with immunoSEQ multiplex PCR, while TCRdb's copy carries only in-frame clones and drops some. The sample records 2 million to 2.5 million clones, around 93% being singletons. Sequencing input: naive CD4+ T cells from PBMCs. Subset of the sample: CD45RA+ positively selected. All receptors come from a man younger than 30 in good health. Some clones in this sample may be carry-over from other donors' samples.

CDR3 region: CASMGVPLDEQYF. CDR3 coding DNA: TGTGCCAGCATGGGGGTTCCCCTTGACGAGCAGTACTTC. This chain connects TRBV6-1 to TRBJ2-7, with D tentatively TRBD1 or TRBD2 (5 bases each). This CDR3 spans 13 amino acids. V lost 7 bases to trimming and J lost 5 bases, with 15 bases between them. CDR1 and CDR2 from the germline V gene are MNHNS and SASEGT.

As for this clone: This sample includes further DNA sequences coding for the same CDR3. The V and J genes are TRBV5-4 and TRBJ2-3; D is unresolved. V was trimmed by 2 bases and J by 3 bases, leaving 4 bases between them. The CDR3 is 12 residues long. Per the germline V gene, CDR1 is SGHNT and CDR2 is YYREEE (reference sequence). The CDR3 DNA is TGTGCCAGCAGCTTATTGACAGATACGCAGTATTTT. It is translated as CASSLLTDTQYF. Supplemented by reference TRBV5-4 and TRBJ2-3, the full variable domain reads ETGVTQSPTHLIKTRGQQVTLRCSSQSGHNTVSWYQQALGQGPQFIFQYYREEENGRGNFPPRFSGLQFPNYSSELNVNALELDDSALYLCASSLLTDTQYFGPGTRLTVL.

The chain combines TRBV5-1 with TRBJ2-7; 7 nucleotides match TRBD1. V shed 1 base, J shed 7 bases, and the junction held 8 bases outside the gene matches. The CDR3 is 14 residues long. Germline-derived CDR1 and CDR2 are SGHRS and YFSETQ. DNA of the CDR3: TGCGCCAGCAGCTTGTTCCAGGGGGACGGAGAGCAGTACTTC. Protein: CASSLFQGDGEQYF.

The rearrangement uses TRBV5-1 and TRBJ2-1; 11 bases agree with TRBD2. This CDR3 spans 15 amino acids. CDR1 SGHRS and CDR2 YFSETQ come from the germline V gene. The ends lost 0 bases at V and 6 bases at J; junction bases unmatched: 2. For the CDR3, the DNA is TGCGCCAGCAGCTTGGACCTAGCGGGAGGCAATGAGCAGTTCTTC. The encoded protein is CASSLDLAGGNEQFF. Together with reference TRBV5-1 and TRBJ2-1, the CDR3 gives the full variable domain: KAGVTQTPRYLIKTRGQQVTLSCSPISGHRSVSWYQQTPGQGLQFLFEYFSETQRNKGNFPGRFSGRQFSNSRSEMNVSTLELGDSALYLCASSLDLAGGNEQFFGPGTRLTVL.

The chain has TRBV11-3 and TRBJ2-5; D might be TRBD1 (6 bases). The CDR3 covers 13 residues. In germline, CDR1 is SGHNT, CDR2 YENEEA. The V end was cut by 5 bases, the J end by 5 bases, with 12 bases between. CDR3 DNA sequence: TGTGCCAGCAGCCCTTCAGGGGCCGAGACCCAGTACTTC. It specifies CASSPSGAETQYF. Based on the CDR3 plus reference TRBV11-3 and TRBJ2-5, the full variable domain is EAGVVQSPRYKIIEKKQPVAFWCNPISGHNTLYWYLQNLGQGPELLIRYENEEAVDDSQLPKDRFSAERLKGVDSTLKIQPAELGDSAVYLCASSPSGAETQYFGPGTRLLVL.

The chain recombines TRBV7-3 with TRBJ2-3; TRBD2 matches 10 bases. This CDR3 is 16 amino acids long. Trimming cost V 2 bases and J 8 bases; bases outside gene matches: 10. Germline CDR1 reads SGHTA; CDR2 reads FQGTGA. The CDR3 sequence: CASSLAGTSAVGTQYF. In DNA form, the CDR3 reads TGTGCCAGCAGCTTAGCAGGGACTAGCGCCGTTGGTACGCAGTATTTT.

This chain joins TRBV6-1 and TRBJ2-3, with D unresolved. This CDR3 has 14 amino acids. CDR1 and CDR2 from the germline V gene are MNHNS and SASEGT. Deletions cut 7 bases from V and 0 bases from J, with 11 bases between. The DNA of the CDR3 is TGTGCCAGCAAAGAGGACGGAAGCACAGATACGCAGTATTTT. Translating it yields CASKEDGSTDTQYF.

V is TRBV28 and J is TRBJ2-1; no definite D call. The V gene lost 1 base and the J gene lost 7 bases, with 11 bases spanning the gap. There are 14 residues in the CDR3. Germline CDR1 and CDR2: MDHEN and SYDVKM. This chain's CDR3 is CASSLSPSANEQFF. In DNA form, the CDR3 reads TGTGCCAGCAGTTTATCCCCTTCGGCGAATGAGCAGTTCTTC.

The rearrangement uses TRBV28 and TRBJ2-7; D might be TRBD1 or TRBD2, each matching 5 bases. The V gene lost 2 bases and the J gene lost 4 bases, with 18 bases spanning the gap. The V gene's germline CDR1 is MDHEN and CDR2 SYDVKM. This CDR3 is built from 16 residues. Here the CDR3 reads CASSLTGAWADYEQYF. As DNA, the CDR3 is TGTGCCAGCAGTTTAACCGGGGCGTGGGCAGATTACGAGCAGTACTTC.

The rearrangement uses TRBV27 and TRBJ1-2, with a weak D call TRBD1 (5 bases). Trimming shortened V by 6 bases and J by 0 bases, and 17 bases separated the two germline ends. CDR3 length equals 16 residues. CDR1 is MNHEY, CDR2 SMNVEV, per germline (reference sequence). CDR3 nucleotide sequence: TGTGCCAGCAGACCCTGGGGGACGGTATCTAACTATGGCTACACCTTC. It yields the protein CASRPWGTVSNYGYTF.

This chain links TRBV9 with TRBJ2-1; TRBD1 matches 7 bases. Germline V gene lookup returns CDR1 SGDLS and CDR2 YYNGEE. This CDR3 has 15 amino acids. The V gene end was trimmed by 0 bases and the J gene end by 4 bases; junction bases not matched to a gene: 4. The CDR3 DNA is TGTGCCAGCAGCGTAGATGAACAGGGGTACAATGAGCAGTTCTTC. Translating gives CASSVDEQGYNEQFF.

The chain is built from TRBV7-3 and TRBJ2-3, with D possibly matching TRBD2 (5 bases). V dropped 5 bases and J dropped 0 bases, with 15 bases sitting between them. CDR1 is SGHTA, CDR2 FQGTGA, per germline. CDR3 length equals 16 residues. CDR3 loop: CASSPVPGSSTDTQYF. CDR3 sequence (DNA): TGTGCCAGCAGCCCCGTGCCGGGAAGTAGCACAGATACGCAGTATTTT.

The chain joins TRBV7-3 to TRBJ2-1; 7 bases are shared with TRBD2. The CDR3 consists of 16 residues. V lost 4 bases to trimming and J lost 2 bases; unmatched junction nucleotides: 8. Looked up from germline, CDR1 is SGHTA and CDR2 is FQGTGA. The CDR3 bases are TGTGCCAGCAGCTCCCGACTAGCCGAGGCCTACAATGAGCAGTTCTTC. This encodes CASSSRLAEAYNEQFF.

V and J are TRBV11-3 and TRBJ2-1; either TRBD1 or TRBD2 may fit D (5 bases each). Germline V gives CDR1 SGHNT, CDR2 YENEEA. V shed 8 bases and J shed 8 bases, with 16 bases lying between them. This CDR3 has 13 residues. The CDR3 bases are TGTGCCAGCGCTAGCCGGGACGAAGATGAGCAGTTCTTC. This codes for CASASRDEDEQFF.

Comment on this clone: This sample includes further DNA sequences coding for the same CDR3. CDR3 nucleotides: TGCAGTGCTACGGGCGACTACGAGCAGTACTTC. Its translation is CSATGDYEQYF. The chain carries TRBV20-1 and TRBJ2-7; D remains ambiguous. The V end lost 4 bases, the J end lost 3 bases, and 7 bases lay between the germline ends. Looked up from germline, CDR1 is DFQATT and CDR2 is SNEGSKA (reference sequence). The CDR3 is 11 residues long.

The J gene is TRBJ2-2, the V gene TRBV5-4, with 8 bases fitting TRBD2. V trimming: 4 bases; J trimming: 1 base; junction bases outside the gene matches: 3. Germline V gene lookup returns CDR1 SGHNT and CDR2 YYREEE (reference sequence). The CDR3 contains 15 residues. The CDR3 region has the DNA TGTGCCAGCAGCCAAACTAGCGGGAACACCGGGGAGCTGTTTTTT. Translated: CASSQTSGNTGELFF.

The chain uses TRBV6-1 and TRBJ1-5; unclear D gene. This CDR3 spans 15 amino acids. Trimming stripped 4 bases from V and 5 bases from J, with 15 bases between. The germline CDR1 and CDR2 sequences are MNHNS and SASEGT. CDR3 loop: CASSVQGIGDQPQHF. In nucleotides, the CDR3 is TGTGCCAGCAGTGTCCAAGGGATCGGCGATCAGCCCCAGCATTTT.